These 4 T cell receptor beta chains came from one sample sequenced in a study of CD8 T cells in ankylosing spondylitis. Study outcomes and limitations: Apparently characteristic of ankylosing spondylitis blood was a TCR beta motif (about eight highly homologous variants).

TCRdb reanalysed the 5' RACE reads using MiXCR and keeps one entry per CDR3 protein. The table records 350,000 to 450,000 distinct CDR3 sequences, roughly 27% of them present only once. These receptors' targets are unknown. Specimen: blood, either unsorted or a sorted T cell fraction (not recorded which). Receptors were obtained from a male donor with ankylosing spondylitis.

This clonotype was counted a few times. The chain combines TRBV27 with TRBJ1-1, with D tentatively TRBD1 (5 bases). Germline CDR1 and CDR2: MNHEY and SMNVEV (reference sequence). The CDR3 spans 14 residues. The V end was cut by 3 bases, the J end by 4 bases, with 12 bases between. In nucleotides, the CDR3 is TGTGCCAGCAGTTTGTTGTGGGGGAGCACTGAAGCTTTCTTT. It translates to CASSLLWGSTEAFF.

This sequence joins TRBV20-1 and TRBJ1-2; D remains unclear. CDR1 is DFQATT, CDR2 SNEGSKA, per germline (reference sequence). The CDR3 is 10 amino acids. Trimming stripped 0 bases from V and 8 bases from J, with 4 bases between. The DNA of the CDR3 is TGCAGTGCTAGAGATCGCGGCTACACCTTC. Residues: CSARDRGYTF.

This chain uses TRBV20-1 with TRBJ1-5; D is possibly TRBD1 (5 bases). This CDR3 comprises 14 residues. CDR1 is DFQATT and CDR2 is SNEGSKA in the germline V gene (reference sequence). V shed 0 bases and J shed 2 bases, with 8 bases lying between them. CDR3 nucleotides: TGCAGTGCTAGAGACAGGGTCCGCAATCAGCCCCAGCATTTT. Translation: CSARDRVRNQPQHF.

The rearrangement joins TRBV20-1 to TRBJ2-7, with D possibly being TRBD1 or TRBD2 (6 bases each). CDR3 length: 11 residues. Germline CDR1 is DFQATT and CDR2 is SNEGSKA (reference sequence). Deletions cut 4 bases from V and 5 bases from J, with 9 bases between. The CDR3 protein is CSATGGDEQYF. The DNA of the CDR3 is TGCAGTGCTACCGGGGGCGACGAGCAGTACTTC.